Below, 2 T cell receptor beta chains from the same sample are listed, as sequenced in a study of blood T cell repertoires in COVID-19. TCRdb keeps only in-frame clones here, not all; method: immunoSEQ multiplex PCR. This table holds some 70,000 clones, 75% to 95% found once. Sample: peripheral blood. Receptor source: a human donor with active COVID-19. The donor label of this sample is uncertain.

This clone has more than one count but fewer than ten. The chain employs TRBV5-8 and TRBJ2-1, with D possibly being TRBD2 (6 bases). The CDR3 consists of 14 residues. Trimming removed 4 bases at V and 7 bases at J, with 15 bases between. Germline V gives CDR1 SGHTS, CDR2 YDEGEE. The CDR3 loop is CASSLPGLQNEQFF. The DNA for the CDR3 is TGTGCCAGCAGCCTCCCGGGACTTCAAAATGAGCAGTTCTTC.

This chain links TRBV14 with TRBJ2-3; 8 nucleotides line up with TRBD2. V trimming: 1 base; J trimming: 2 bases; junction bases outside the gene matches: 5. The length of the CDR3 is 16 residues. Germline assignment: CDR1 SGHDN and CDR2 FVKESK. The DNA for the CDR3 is TGTGCCAGCAGCCAAGTTCCGGGAGGGGTCACAGATACGCAGTATTTT. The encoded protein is CASSQVPGGVTDTQYF.